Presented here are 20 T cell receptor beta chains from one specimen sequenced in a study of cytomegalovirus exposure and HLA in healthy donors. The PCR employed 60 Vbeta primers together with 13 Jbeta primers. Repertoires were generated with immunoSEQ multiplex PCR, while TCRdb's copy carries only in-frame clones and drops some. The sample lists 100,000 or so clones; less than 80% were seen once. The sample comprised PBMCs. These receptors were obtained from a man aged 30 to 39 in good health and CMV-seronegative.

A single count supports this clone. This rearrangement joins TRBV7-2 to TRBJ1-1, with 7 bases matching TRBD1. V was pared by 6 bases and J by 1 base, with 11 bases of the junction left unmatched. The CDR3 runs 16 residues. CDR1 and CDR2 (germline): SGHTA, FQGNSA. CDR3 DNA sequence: TGTGCCAGCAGTCAGCCCCCCGGGACAGCGAACACTGAAGCTTTCTTT. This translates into CASSQPPGTANTEAFF. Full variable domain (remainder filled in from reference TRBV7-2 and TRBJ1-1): GAGVSQSPSNKVTEKGKDVELRCDPISGHTALYWYRQSLGQGLEFLIYFQGNSAPDKSGLPSDRFSAERTGGSVSTLTIQRTQQEDSAVYLCASSQPPGTANTEAFFGQGTRLTVV.

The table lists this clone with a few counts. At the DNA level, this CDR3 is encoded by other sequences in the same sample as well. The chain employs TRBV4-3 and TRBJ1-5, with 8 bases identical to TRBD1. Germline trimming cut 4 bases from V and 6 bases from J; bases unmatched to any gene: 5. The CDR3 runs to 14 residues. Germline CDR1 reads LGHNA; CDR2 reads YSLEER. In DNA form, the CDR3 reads TGCGCCAGCAGCCCTTCAGGGGGCTCTCAGCCCCAGCATTTT. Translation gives CASSPSGGSQPQHF.

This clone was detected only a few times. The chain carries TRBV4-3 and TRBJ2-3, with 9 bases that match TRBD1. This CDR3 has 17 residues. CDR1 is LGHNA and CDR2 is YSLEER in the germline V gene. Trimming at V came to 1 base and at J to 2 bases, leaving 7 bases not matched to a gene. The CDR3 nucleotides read TGCGCCAGCAGCCAAGGATGGGACAGGGCCTTCACAGATACGCAGTATTTT. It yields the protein CASSQGWDRAFTDTQYF.

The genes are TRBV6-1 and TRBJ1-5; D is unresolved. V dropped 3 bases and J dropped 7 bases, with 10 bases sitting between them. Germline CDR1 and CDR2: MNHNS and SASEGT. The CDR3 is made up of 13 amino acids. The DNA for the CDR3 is TGTGCCAGCAGTGATTGGGCTCAACAGCCCCAGCATTTT. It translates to CASSDWAQQPQHF.

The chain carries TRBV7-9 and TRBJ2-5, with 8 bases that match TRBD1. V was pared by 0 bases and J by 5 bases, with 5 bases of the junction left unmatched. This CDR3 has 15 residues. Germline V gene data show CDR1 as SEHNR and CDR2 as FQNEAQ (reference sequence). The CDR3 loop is CASSLANRGTETQYF. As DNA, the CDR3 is TGTGCCAGCAGCTTAGCAAACAGGGGGACCGAGACCCAGTACTTC.

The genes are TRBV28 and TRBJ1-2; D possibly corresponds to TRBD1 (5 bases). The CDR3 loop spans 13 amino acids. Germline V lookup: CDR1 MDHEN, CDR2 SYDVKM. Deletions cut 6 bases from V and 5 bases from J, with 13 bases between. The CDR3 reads CASSSPGRYGYTF. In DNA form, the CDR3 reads TGTGCCAGCAGCAGTCCAGGGCGTTATGGCTACACCTTC.

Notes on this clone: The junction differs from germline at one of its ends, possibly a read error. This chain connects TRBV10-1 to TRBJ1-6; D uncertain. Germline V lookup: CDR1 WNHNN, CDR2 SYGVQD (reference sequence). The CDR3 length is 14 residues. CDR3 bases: TGCGCCAGCAGTGAGTCGTCCTCTAATTCACCCCTCCACTTT. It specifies CASSESSSNSPLHF.

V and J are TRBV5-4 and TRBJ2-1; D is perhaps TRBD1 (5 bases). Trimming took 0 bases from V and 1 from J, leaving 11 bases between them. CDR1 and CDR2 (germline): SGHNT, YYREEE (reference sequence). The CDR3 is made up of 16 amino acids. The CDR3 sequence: CASSLVSGFSYNEQFF. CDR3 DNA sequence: TGTGCCAGCAGCTTGGTTTCAGGGTTTTCCTACAATGAGCAGTTCTTC.

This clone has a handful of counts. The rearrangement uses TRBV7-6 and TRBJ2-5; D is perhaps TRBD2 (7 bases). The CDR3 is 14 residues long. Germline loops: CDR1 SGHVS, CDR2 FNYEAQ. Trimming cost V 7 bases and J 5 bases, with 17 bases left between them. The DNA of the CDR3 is TGTGCCAGCACTGCGACGGGGGGCGGGGAGACCCAGTACTTC. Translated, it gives CASTATGGGETQYF.

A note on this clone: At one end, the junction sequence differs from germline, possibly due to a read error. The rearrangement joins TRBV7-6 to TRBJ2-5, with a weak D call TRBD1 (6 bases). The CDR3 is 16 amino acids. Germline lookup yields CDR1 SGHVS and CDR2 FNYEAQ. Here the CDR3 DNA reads TGTGCCAGCAGCCCCCAACAGGGCCCAGACCAGGAGACCCAGTACTTC. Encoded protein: CASSPQQGPDQETQYF.

CDR3: CATSSGTGKSYEQYF. The CDR3 region has the DNA TGTGCCACCAGCAGTGGGACAGGGAAATCCTACGAGCAGTACTTC. The rearrangement links TRBV15 to TRBJ2-7, with TRBD1 identical over 9 bases. This CDR3 has 15 amino acids. Germline CDR1 and CDR2: LNHNV and YYDKDF (reference sequence). Germline trimming cut 3 bases from V and 1 base from J; bases unmatched to any gene: 4.

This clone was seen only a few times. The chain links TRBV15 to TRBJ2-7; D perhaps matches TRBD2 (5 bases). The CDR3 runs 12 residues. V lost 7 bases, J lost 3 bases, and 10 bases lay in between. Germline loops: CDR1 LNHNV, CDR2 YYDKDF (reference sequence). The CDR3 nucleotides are TGTGCCACCATACTAGGAGTCTACGAGCAGTACTTC. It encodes CATILGVYEQYF.

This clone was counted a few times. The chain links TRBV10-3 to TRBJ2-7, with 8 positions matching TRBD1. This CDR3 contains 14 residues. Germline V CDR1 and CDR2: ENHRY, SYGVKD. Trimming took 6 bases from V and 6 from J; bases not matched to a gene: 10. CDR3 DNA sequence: TGTGCCATCAGGGAGGGGACAGGTCTCACCGAGCAGTACTTC. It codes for CAIREGTGLTEQYF.

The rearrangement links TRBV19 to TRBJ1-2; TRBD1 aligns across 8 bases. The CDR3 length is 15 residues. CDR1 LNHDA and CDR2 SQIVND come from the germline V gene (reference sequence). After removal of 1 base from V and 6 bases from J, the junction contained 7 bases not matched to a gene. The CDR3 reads CASSIVGTGNHGYTF. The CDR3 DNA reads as TGTGCCAGTAGTATAGTTGGGACAGGCAATCATGGCTACACCTTC.

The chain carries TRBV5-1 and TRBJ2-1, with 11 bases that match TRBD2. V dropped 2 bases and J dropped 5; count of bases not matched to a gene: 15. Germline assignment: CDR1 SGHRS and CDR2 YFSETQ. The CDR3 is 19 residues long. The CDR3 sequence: CASSFLLSTSGKNNNEQFF. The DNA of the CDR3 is TGCGCCAGCAGCTTTCTTTTATCGACTAGCGGGAAAAATAACAATGAGCAGTTCTTC.

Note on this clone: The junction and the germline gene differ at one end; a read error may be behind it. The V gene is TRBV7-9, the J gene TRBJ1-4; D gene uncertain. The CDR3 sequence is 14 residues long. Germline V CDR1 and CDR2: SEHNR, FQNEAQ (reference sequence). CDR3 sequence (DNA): TGTGCCAGCAGTTTAGACATATATCATGAAAAACTGTTTTTT. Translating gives CASSLDIYHEKLFF.

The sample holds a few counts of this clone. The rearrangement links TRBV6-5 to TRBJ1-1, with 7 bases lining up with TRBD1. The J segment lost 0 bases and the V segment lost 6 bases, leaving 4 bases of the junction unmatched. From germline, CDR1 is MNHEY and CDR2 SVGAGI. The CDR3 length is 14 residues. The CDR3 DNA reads TGTGCCAGCAGAGCGACAGGGCTGAACACTGAAGCTTTCTTT. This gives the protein CASRATGLNTEAFF.

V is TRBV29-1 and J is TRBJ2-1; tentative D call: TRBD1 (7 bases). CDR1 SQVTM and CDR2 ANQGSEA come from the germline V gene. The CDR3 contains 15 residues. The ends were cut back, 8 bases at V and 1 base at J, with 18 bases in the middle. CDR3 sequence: CSMTRGATSYNEQFF. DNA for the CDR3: TGCAGCATGACCAGGGGGGCTACGTCCTACAATGAGCAGTTCTTC.

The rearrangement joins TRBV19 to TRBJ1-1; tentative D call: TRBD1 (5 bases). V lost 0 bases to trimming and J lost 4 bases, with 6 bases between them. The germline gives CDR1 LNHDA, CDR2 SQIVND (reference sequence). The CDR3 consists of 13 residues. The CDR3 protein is CASSIDRGTEAFF. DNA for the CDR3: TGTGCCAGTAGTATAGATAGGGGCACTGAAGCTTTCTTT.

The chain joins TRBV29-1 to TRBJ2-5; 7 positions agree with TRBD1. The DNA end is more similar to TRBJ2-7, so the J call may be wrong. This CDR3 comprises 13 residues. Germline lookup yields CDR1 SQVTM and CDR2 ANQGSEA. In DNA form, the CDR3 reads TGCAGCGTTCCGGGACAGAGCTCCTACGAGCAGTACTTC. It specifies CSVPGQSSYEQYF.